This TCR beta chain is drawn from a study of T cell changes during pregnancy in multiple sclerosis. This CDR3 has 16 residues. V dropped 1 base and J dropped 5; count of bases not matched to a gene: 6. Germline assignment: CDR1 SGHVS and CDR2 FNYEAQ. Profiling relied on immunoSEQ multiplex PCR, and the TCRdb table lists in-frame clones only, not all of them. The sample consists of about 36,000 clones, about 91% of them appearing once. The V call is TRBV7-6, the J call TRBJ2-2, with TRBD1 matching 8 bases. The sequencing used CD4+ T cells from peripheral blood mononuclear cells, collected after pregnancy. This receptor was taken from a female donor with multiple sclerosis, enrolled in a pregnancy study. Here the CDR3 DNA reads TGTGCCAGCAGCTTAGAGTGGACAGGGCGAACCGGGGAGCTGTTTTTT. Translated: CASSLEWTGRTGELFF.